The entry that follows covers one TCR beta chain sequence. Produced via immunoSEQ multiplex PCR; TCRdb's table is partial and in-frame only. The sample carries 100,000 to 130,000 clones, around four fifths recorded once. This sample stems from a study of blood T cell repertoires in COVID-19. Trimming stripped 1 base from V and 2 bases from J, with 11 bases between. This CDR3 is 15 amino acids long. The germline gives CDR1 SGHNT, CDR2 YYREEE (reference sequence). The rearrangement joins TRBV5-4 to TRBJ2-3; D may be TRBD2 (7 bases). The specimen was peripheral blood. The clonotype originates from a man aged 65-85 years with acute or convalescent COVID-19. For the CDR3, the DNA is TGTGCCAGCAGCTTGACCGGGGGGCCCACAGATACGCAGTATTTT. It translates to CASSLTGGPTDTQYF.